The clone carrying this TCR beta chain has just a few counts. Its antigen remains unknown. Overnight CMV lysate stimulation of fresh PBMCs defined donor CMV status by CD4+ IFNgamma. This entry comes from a study of naive and memory T cell subsets. Study-wide points: RNA-based TCR counts may shift with T cell activation and differentiation.

Both TRBC1 and TRBC2 were covered by a beta constant-region primer of two equimolar oligonucleotides. TCRdb ran MiXCR on the UMI-ligation and nested PCR reads and lists one entry per CDR3 protein. The table lists approximately 82,000 distinct CDR3 sequences, roughly 7% of them singletons. CDR1 is SGHVS, CDR2 FQNEAQ, per germline. The V gene lost 3 bases and the J gene lost 0 bases, with 9 bases spanning the gap. The length of the CDR3 is 14 residues. Sequencing was performed on central memory CD4+ T cells from blood. This chain connects TRBV7-8 to TRBJ2-7, with TRBD1 as a possible D gene (6 bases). This clonotype was obtained from a human donor in good health. The DNA for the CDR3 is TGTGCCAGCAGCTTCCGGGACAACTCCTACGAGCAGTACTTC. It encodes CASSFRDNSYEQYF. Full variable domain (missing parts from reference TRBV7-8 and TRBJ2-7): GAGVSQSPRYKVAKRGQDVALRCDPISGHVSLFWYQQALGQGPEFLTYFQNEAQLDKSGLPSDRFFAERPEGSVSTLKIQRTQQEDSAVYLCASSFRDNSYEQYFGPGTRLTVT.